Detailed here is one T cell receptor (beta chain). What it binds is not known. This may come from a read error, since a much larger clone is one base off. Patients between 18 and 65 years old had hyperthyroidism, newly diagnosed and lasting under 2 months. This sample is drawn from a study of T cells in Graves' hyperthyroidism and ophthalmopathy. Study-level points and caveats: A 13 V-J model separated ophthalmopathy from stable hyperthyroidism.

Between the trimmed V and J ends, which lost 4 bases and 8 bases, there was a span of 17 bases. This CDR3 is 14 amino acids long. The germline gives CDR1 SNHLY, CDR2 FYNNEI. Amplification of TCR beta CDR3 regions used RNA as the template. HTBI primers were employed in a first-round RT-PCR of the TCR CDR3. TCRdb recomputed calls from the multiplex PCR reads with MiXCR, one row per CDR3 protein. The table has 530,000 or so distinct CDR3 sequences, under 60% seen once. The TCR was taken from a woman in her late teens or twenties with Graves' hyperthyroidism. What was sequenced was peripheral blood or thyroid tissue (not recorded which). This chain joins TRBV2 and TRBJ1-2; tentative D call: TRBD1 (5 bases). The CDR3 region has the DNA TGTGCCAGCAGTGTCAACAGGAGGCGAGAGGGCTACACCTTC. It codes for CASSVNRRREGYTF.